The sequence of this T cell receptor beta chain was determined in a study of regulatory T cells in long-lasting Graves disease. Germline V lookup: CDR1 ENHRY, CDR2 SYGVKD. The V and J ends lost 0 bases and 0 bases respectively, with 12 bases between them. The CDR3 extends over 16 amino acids. Assembly of TCR beta libraries relied on iRepertoire HTBI primers together with Arm-PCR of CDR3 regions. TCRdb re-called the multiplex PCR reads through MiXCR, storing one row per CDR3 protein. The table includes about 420,000 distinct CDR3 sequences, roughly 15% detected once. This clonotype was counted at least ten times. Its specificity is not known. The time point is: newly diagnosed GD, antithyroid drugs for less than 3 months. The TCR library was made from RNA extracted from PBMCs. Recruitment took place at an endocrinology department in Xi'an, China. Findings and caveats of the study: Among samples with persistent disease, TRBV28, TRBJ1-2 and TRBJ2-5 were favored. The small sample size may have reduced accuracy.

This sample was shared with a second study, whose subject was T cells in Graves' hyperthyroidism and ophthalmopathy.

The material was peripheral blood mononuclear cells (PBMCs), obtained at new diagnosis, from a patient treated with antithyroid drugs. This clonotype was obtained from a woman between 18 and 29 years old with Graves disease. The chain couples TRBV10-3 to TRBJ2-7; weak D call: TRBD1 (6 bases). The CDR3 here is CAISESGGPSSYEQYF. The DNA of the CDR3 is TGTGCCATCAGTGAGTCTGGGGGCCCAAGCTCCTACGAGCAGTACTTC.